The present TCR beta chain was sequenced within a study of blood T cell repertoires in COVID-19. Study information: There were acute and convalescent COVID-19 samples, and they came from the United States, Italy and Spain. Nucleic acid was either cDNA or gDNA, and it came from T cells, B-cell-depleted T cells, or PBMCs.

How the authors handled the data: Researchers report that nucleated cell counts were estimated from reference gene primer amplification. The data were produced by immunoSEQ multiplex PCR, yet TCRdb's version contains in-frame clones alone and is incomplete. That table furnishes V, J and clone size, whereas the DNA furnished D and trimming. The table has about 63,000 clones, 87% seen once; the top ten hold roughly a fifth. Germline CDR1 reads SGHRS; CDR2 reads YFSETQ. The CDR3 has 17 residues. V lost 0 bases and J lost 3; bases outside the gene matches: 9. The clonotype was recovered from a woman aged 80 or older with acute or convalescent COVID-19. V gene TRBV5-1 combines with J gene TRBJ2-3; 8 positions agree with TRBD2. Specimen: peripheral blood. The CDR3 DNA sequence: TGCGCCAGCAGCTTGGTAAACCCCGGGAGGGAGACAGATACGCAGTATTTT. As protein: CASSLVNPGRETDTQYF.